This T cell receptor (beta chain) emerged from a study of cytomegalovirus exposure and HLA in healthy donors. Study-wide results and caveats: Analyses of presence/absence relied on an assumption of roughly uniform sequencing depth across donors. Association with HLA alleles at 0.05 false discovery rate was found for 16,951 TCR beta sequences in a later analysis.

Germline V gene sequence: CDR1 SQVTM, CDR2 ANQGSEA. The ends lost 4 bases at V and 3 bases at J; junction bases unmatched: 3. This CDR3 has 13 amino acids. Amplification used 60 Vbeta primers and 13 Jbeta primers. Sequencing used immunoSEQ multiplex PCR; TCRdb keeps in-frame clones, though not all of them. Here the sample spans about 150,000 clones, approximately 80% being singletons. About this clone: The antigen remains undetermined.

Source material: PBMCs. This chain links TRBV29-1 with TRBJ2-7; 10 bases are shared with TRBD1. The sequence was collected from a woman aged 40 to 49 in good health and CMV-seropositive. The CDR3: CSVVWDRGYEQYF. The CDR3 DNA follows: TGCAGCGTTGTTTGGGACAGGGGCTACGAGCAGTACTTC.